One sample yielded the 23 T cell receptor beta chains listed below, sequenced in a study of shared clonotypes between healthy human individuals (dated by TCRdb to about 2020). The method was the immunoSEQ multiplex PCR assay. This is the immuneACCESS table as TCRdb keeps it, with only in-frame sequences that have V and J called. A part of the clones is gone; compared with another copy, unresolved V genes explain less than half, and the rest is unexplained. This sample is represented by about 470,000 clones; more than 75% of them were singletons. Jointly, the top ten make up around 13% of the sample. Material for sequencing was PBMCs. These receptors all come from a woman in her forties in good health. Some clones in this sample may be carry-over from other donors' samples.

The chain uses TRBV5-6 and TRBJ1-4, with 9 bases lining up with TRBD1. The germline gives CDR1 SGHDT, CDR2 YYEEEE. V shed 4 bases, J shed 4 bases, and the junction held 5 bases outside the gene matches. CDR3 length equals 15 residues. The CDR3 region is CASSTSGQGNEKLFF. The CDR3, as DNA: TGTGCCAGCAGCACCTCGGGACAGGGTAATGAAAAACTGTTTTTT.

This clone has just one count. The genes are TRBV18 and TRBJ2-7, with D perhaps TRBD2 (6 bases). The CDR3 sequence is 15 residues long. Between the trimmed V and J ends, which lost 6 bases and 2 bases, there was a span of 17 bases. Germline lookup yields CDR1 KGHSH and CDR2 LQKENI. CDR3 coding DNA: TGTGCCAGCTCTGTGGAGGTAGCGGAGACCTACGAGCAGTACTTC. It encodes CASSVEVAETYEQYF.

About this clone: A junction boundary mismatches the germline segment, possibly from a read error. Other DNA sequences in the same sample also yield this CDR3. The chain combines TRBV5-4 with TRBJ2-7; 7 bases line up with TRBD2. The CDR3 has 15 amino acids. From germline, CDR1 is SGHNT and CDR2 YYREEE (reference sequence). The CDR3 here is CASSLPGGRGNEQYF. The CDR3 region has the DNA TGCGCCAGCAGCTTGCCGGGCGGGAGAGGTAACGAGCAGTACTTC.

The chain links TRBV15 to TRBJ2-1; D call uncertain. V lost 4 bases to trimming and J lost 0 bases, with 10 bases between them. This CDR3 has 15 amino acids. CDR1 is LNHNV, CDR2 YYDKDF, per germline (reference sequence). CDR3 nucleotides: TGTGCCACCAGCAAAAGCTTGAGCTCCTACAATGAGCAGTTCTTC. Its protein product is CATSKSLSSYNEQFF.

The chain employs TRBV7-9 and TRBJ1-3; TRBD1 agrees at 7 bases. Germline CDR1 SEHNR, CDR2 FQNEAQ (reference sequence). V lost 5 bases, J lost 0 bases, and 10 bases stayed unmatched. The CDR3 spans 17 residues. The CDR3 protein is CASSLTGEGTSGNTIYF. CDR3 in DNA: TGTGCCAGCAGCCTCACAGGGGAGGGGACCTCTGGAAACACCATATATTTT.

The CDR3 region is CASSLVGASTDTQYF. CDR3 DNA: TGTGCCAGCAGCTTGGTGGGAGCTAGCACAGATACGCAGTATTTT. The V and J genes are TRBV5-4 and TRBJ2-3; a possible D gene is TRBD2 (5 bases). In germline, CDR1 is SGHNT, CDR2 YYREEE (reference sequence). Deletions cut 0 bases from V and 0 bases from J, with 8 bases between. This CDR3 is 15 amino acids long.

This clone was counted between two and nine times. The V and J genes are TRBV30 and TRBJ2-2; 7 bases are a match to TRBD1. CDR3 length equals 11 residues. J gave up 12 bases and V 5 bases, and 6 bases lay outside the gene matches. Germline CDR1 and CDR2: GTSNPN and SVGIG (reference sequence). DNA for the CDR3: TGTGCCTGGTGGGGACAGTACAAGCTGTTTTTT. Protein product: CAWWGQYKLFF.

The V gene is TRBV19, the J gene TRBJ1-2; weak D call: TRBD1 (5 bases). The V gene's germline CDR1 is LNHDA and CDR2 SQIVND (reference sequence). The V end was cut by 3 bases, the J end by 2 bases, with 7 bases between. The CDR3 is made up of 13 amino acids. CDR3 residues: CASSIQGNYGYTF. For the CDR3, the DNA is TGTGCCAGTAGTATTCAGGGAAACTATGGCTACACCTTC.

V and J are TRBV7-6 and TRBJ2-3; tentative D call: TRBD1 (5 bases). V lost 7 bases to trimming and J lost 5 bases, with 16 bases between them. CDR3 length: 14 amino acids. Germline CDR1 reads SGHVS; CDR2 reads FNYEAQ. CDR3 in amino acids: CASTSRGLGDTQYF. CDR3 coding DNA: TGTGCCAGCACGAGTAGGGGTTTAGGAGATACGCAGTATTTT.

The chain combines TRBV7-9 with TRBJ2-2; D tentatively reads TRBD1 or TRBD2 (5 bases each). The CDR3 runs 15 residues. CDR1 and CDR2 (germline): SEHNR, FQNEAQ (reference sequence). With 3 bases removed from V and 1 base from J, the gap between germline ends came to 9 bases. CDR3 nucleotide sequence: TGTGCCAGCAGCTTTGGGACGGGGAACACCGGGGAGCTGTTTTTT. Translation: CASSFGTGNTGELFF. Supplemented by reference TRBV7-9 and TRBJ2-2, the full variable domain reads DTGVSQNPRHKITKRGQNVTFRCDPISEHNRLYWYRQTLGQGPEFLTYFQNEAQLEKSRLLSDRFSAERPKGSFSTLEIQRTEQGDSAMYLCASSFGTGNTGELFFGEGSRLTVL.

V is TRBV5-1 and J is TRBJ1-2; no reliable D call. This CDR3 contains 15 residues. Germline assignment: CDR1 SGHRS and CDR2 YFSETQ. Trimming took off 1 base at V and 7 bases at J, with 17 bases between the two ends. CDR3 coding DNA: TGCGCCAGCAGCTTGTCCTCTCCCGCGGCGGTTGGCTACACCTTC. Translating gives CASSLSSPAAVGYTF.

This clone appeared once. V is TRBV29-1 and J is TRBJ2-2; 10 bases agree with TRBD2. The CDR3 has 14 residues. V was clipped by 8 bases and J by 2 bases; unmatched bases: 5. The germline gives CDR1 SQVTM, CDR2 ANQGSEA. Here the CDR3 reads CSFGLAANTGELFF. Written as DNA, the CDR3 is TGCAGCTTCGGACTAGCGGCTAACACCGGGGAGCTGTTTTTT.

The chain combines TRBV7-2 with TRBJ1-2, with D possibly matching TRBD1 (6 bases). This CDR3 has 15 residues. Between the trimmed V and J ends, which lost 1 base and 4 bases, there was a span of 13 bases. Per the germline V gene, CDR1 is SGHTA and CDR2 is FQGNSA. CDR3 residues: CASSLGGQLTYGYTF. The CDR3 DNA sequence: TGTGCCAGCAGCTTAGGAGGACAGTTAACCTATGGCTACACCTTC.

Details on this clone: The junction differs from germline at one of its ends, possibly a read error. The J gene is TRBJ2-3, the V gene TRBV7-7; either TRBD1 or TRBD2 may fit D (5 bases each). Per germline, CDR1 SSHAT and CDR2 FNYEAQ (reference sequence). The CDR3 has 14 amino acids. The CDR3 here is CASSLSGTTDTQYF. The CDR3 coding sequence is TGTGCTAGCAGCTTATCAGGGACCACAGATACGCAGTATTTT. Full variable domain (remainder filled in from reference TRBV7-7 and TRBJ2-3): GAGVSQSPRYKVTKRGQDVTLRCDPISSHATLYWYQQALGQGPEFLTYFNYEAQPDKSGLPSDRFSAERPEGSISTLTIQRTEQRDSAMYRCASSLSGTTDTQYFGPGTRLTVL.

As regards this clone: Within the sample, other DNA sequences also encode this same CDR3. This chain joins TRBV5-4 and TRBJ2-3; 7 positions agree with TRBD2. The CDR3 totals 15 residues. V was pared by 0 bases and J by 0 bases, with 1 base of the junction left unmatched. The germline V gene encodes CDR1 SGHNT and CDR2 YYREEE (reference sequence). CDR3 DNA sequence: TGTGCCAGCAGCTTGGATAGCGGGAGCACAGATACGCAGTATTTT. Protein: CASSLDSGSTDTQYF.

The chain is built from TRBV27 and TRBJ2-5; 7 bases agree with TRBD1. The junction had 3 bases not matched to a gene; V was cut back by 6 bases and J by 2 bases. Germline-derived CDR1 and CDR2 are MNHEY and SMNVEV (reference sequence). The length of the CDR3 is 13 residues. The CDR3 DNA sequence: TGTGCCAGCAGCAGGGACAGTCAAGAGACCCAGTACTTC. It translates to CASSRDSQETQYF.

The genes are TRBV19 and TRBJ2-6; D possibly corresponds to TRBD1 (6 bases). This CDR3 comprises 18 residues. CDR1 and CDR2 (germline): LNHDA, SQIVND (reference sequence). Trimming stripped 5 bases from V and 0 bases from J, with 17 bases between. The CDR3 region is CASSLDSSLSSGANVLTF. The CDR3 DNA reads as TGTGCCAGTAGTCTGGACAGCTCCCTAAGCTCTGGGGCCAACGTCCTGACTTTC.

V is TRBV6-5 and J is TRBJ2-1; D gene uncertain. Germline V lookup: CDR1 MNHEY, CDR2 SVGAGI. The CDR3 contains 13 residues. The V end was cut by 6 bases, the J end by 5 bases, with 11 bases between. The CDR3 DNA reads TGTGCCAGCAGCCGCGGACGCCACAATGAGCAGTTCTTC. Amino acid sequence: CASSRGRHNEQFF.

The J gene is TRBJ2-7, the V gene TRBV16; D uncertain. Deletions cut 0 bases from V and 6 bases from J, with 12 bases between. The germline V gene has CDR1 KGHSY and CDR2 FQNENV. This CDR3 spans 14 amino acids. The CDR3 DNA is TGTGCCAGCAGCCAATCTGTGGCTCTCGGCGAGCAGTACTTC. It codes for CASSQSVALGEQYF.

The sample holds one count of this clone. The chain employs TRBV25-1 and TRBJ1-2; TRBD1 agrees at 8 bases. CDR3 length: 14 amino acids. V was pared by 0 bases and J by 8 bases, with 5 bases of the junction left unmatched. Looked up from germline, CDR1 is MGHDK and CDR2 is SYGVNS. For the CDR3, the DNA is TGTGCCAGCAGTGAATACGGACAGGGTCGAGGCTACACCTTC. Residues: CASSEYGQGRGYTF.

This clone was counted once. The chain joins TRBV19 to TRBJ2-7; maybe TRBD1 (5 bases). Deletions cut 3 bases from V and 6 bases from J, with 18 bases between. In germline, CDR1 is LNHDA, CDR2 SQIVND (reference sequence). The CDR3 sequence is 15 residues long. DNA of the CDR3: TGTGCCAGTAGTATGACAGTTGGGGCCAGAGGCGAGCAGTACTTC. It yields the protein CASSMTVGARGEQYF.

The chain couples TRBV6-4 to TRBJ2-6; D gene uncertain. CDR3 length: 15 amino acids. The V and J ends lost 5 bases and 0 bases respectively, with 8 bases between them. Germline values: CDR1 MRHNA, CDR2 SNTAGT. The CDR3 nucleotides are TGTGCCAGCAGTCTGGAGAGCTCTGGGGCCAACGTCCTGACTTTC. Translating it yields CASSLESSGANVLTF.

This clone showed up just once. The V and J genes are TRBV7-9 and TRBJ2-7, with 7 bases aligning to TRBD1. V shed 1 base and J 4 bases; nucleotides not matched to a gene: 7. This CDR3 is 15 amino acids long. The germline gives CDR1 SEHNR, CDR2 FQNEAQ (reference sequence). CDR3 DNA: TGTGCCAGCAGCTTAGTAGGGGGCAGGTTGTACGAGCAGTACTTC. Translation gives CASSLVGGRLYEQYF.